What follows is one T cell receptor (beta chain) and its context. In the original workflow: Estimation of nucleated cell counts relied on the amplification of reference gene primers. Profiled with immunoSEQ multiplex PCR; TCRdb holds only in-frame clones, not every one. V and J calls and clone size come straight from that table; D and trimming were deduced from the DNA. The data contain about 110,000 clones, more than 75% of them singletons. This specimen comes from a study of blood T cell repertoires in COVID-19. Study-wide context: Samples came from the United States, Italy and Spain, spanning acute and convalescent COVID-19. PBMCs, B-cell-depleted T cells, or T cells were the source of the cDNA or gDNA that made up the material.

This CDR3 has 13 residues. V dropped 8 bases and J dropped 4 bases, with 14 bases sitting between them. Germline lookup yields CDR1 SGHTA and CDR2 FQGNSA. The specimen was peripheral blood. This chain joins TRBV7-2 and TRBJ1-1; D not certain. The sequence was obtained from a woman in her 50s with acute or convalescent COVID-19. CDR3 residues: CASAYRAGTEAFF. Here the CDR3 DNA reads TGTGCCAGCGCCTACCGGGCGGGCACTGAAGCTTTCTTT. Based on the CDR3 plus reference TRBV7-2 and TRBJ1-1, the full variable domain is GAGVSQSPSNKVTEKGKDVELRCDPISGHTALYWYRQSLGQGLEFLIYFQGNSAPDKSGLPSDRFSAERTGGSVSTLTIQRTQQEDSAVYLCASAYRAGTEAFFGQGTRLTVV.